The 20 T cell receptor beta chains in this list originate from one sample, sequenced in a study of Tregs in tolerant kidney transplant recipients. Using immunoSEQ multiplex PCR, the repertoire was profiled, and TCRdb retains in-frame clones only, with some absent. The data show about 69,000 clones, about 89% seen once. The material sequenced was CD4+ T cells from blood, taken before the transplant. These receptors were taken from a human donor who received a combined kidney and bone marrow transplant.

The chain couples TRBV28 to TRBJ2-7, with TRBD2 matching 7 bases. The CDR3 length is 16 residues. V gave up 3 bases and J gave up 2 bases; unmatched junction bases: 10. Germline V gene lookup returns CDR1 MDHEN and CDR2 SYDVKM. CDR3 sequence reads: CASSFWEGRRTYEQYF. CDR3 in DNA: TGTGCCAGCAGTTTCTGGGAGGGGAGGCGGACCTACGAGCAGTACTTC.

The genes are TRBV9 and TRBJ2-1; 8 nucleotides line up with TRBD2. Germline V gene lookup returns CDR1 SGDLS and CDR2 YYNGEE. The CDR3 loop spans 15 amino acids. J lost 2 bases, V lost 2 bases, and 3 bases had no gene match. The chain's CDR3 is CASSVQRGTYNEQFF. CDR3 DNA: TGTGCCAGCAGCGTCCAGCGGGGGACCTACAATGAGCAGTTCTTC.

CDR3 DNA sequence: TGTGCCAGCAGCCTGACAGGGGAGCCCTATCAGCCCCAGCATTTT. It is translated as CASSLTGEPYQPQHF. V usage is TRBV28 and J usage is TRBJ1-5; 8 bases are shared with TRBD1. V shed 6 bases, J shed 5 bases, and the junction held 9 bases outside the gene matches. Germline CDR1 reads MDHEN; CDR2 reads SYDVKM. The CDR3 totals 15 residues.

This clone was seen only once. The V and J genes are TRBV27 and TRBJ2-3; perhaps TRBD2 as D (5 bases). CDR1 and CDR2 from the germline V gene are MNHEY and SMNVEV (reference sequence). Trimming stripped 0 bases from V and 4 bases from J, with 5 bases between. The CDR3 sequence is 13 residues long. DNA for the CDR3: TGTGCCAGCAGTTTATCACTAGCAGATACGCAGTATTTT. It translates to CASSLSLADTQYF.

The CDR3 nucleotides are TGTGCCAGCAGCCCGTGGGACAGCCATGGCTACACCTTC. Its protein product is CASSPWDSHGYTF. V is TRBV5-5 and J is TRBJ1-2, with TRBD1 matching 7 bases. This CDR3 spans 13 amino acids. With V trimmed by 4 bases and J by 6 bases, 6 bases remained unmatched. From germline, CDR1 is SGHKS and CDR2 YYEKEE (reference sequence).

V gene TRBV25-1 combines with J gene TRBJ1-4; D remains unclear. Trimming shortened V by 1 base and J by 7 bases, and 13 bases separated the two germline ends. Germline lookup yields CDR1 MGHDK and CDR2 SYGVNS. CDR3 size: 15 residues. The CDR3 is CASSEWPGRPEKLFF. Here the CDR3 DNA reads TGTGCCAGCAGTGAATGGCCGGGAAGGCCTGAAAAACTGTTTTTT.

The chain links TRBV5-1 to TRBJ2-1; 8 nucleotides agree with TRBD2. The trim removed 0 bases at V and 7 bases at J, leaving 6 bases unmatched. The CDR3 has 15 residues. The germline V gene encodes CDR1 SGHRS and CDR2 YFSETQ. The CDR3 reads CASSLVAGWENEQFF. The DNA of the CDR3 is TGCGCCAGCAGCTTGGTAGCGGGATGGGAGAATGAGCAGTTCTTC.

V gene TRBV6-6 combines with J gene TRBJ2-7; 9 bases fit TRBD1. Trimming took 2 bases from V and 3 from J; bases not matched to a gene: 2. The CDR3 totals 14 residues. The germline gives CDR1 MNHNY, CDR2 SVGAGI (reference sequence). The CDR3, as DNA: TGTGCCAGCAGTTACGGGACAGGGAACTACGAGCAGTACTTC. This translates into CASSYGTGNYEQYF.

The chain employs TRBV2 and TRBJ2-5, with D tentatively TRBD1 (6 bases). The length of the CDR3 is 18 residues. Trimming stripped 4 bases from V and 4 bases from J, with 25 bases between. CDR1 and CDR2 from the germline V gene are SNHLY and FYNNEI. CDR3 sequence (DNA): TGTGCCAGCAGTGGGCAACCCGGGACACTCCGGCGAGGAGAGACCCAGTACTTC. It translates to CASSGQPGTLRRGETQYF.

The chain links TRBV7-9 to TRBJ2-3; tentative D call: TRBD2 (6 bases). The CDR3 spans 15 residues. V was cut by 5 bases and J by 5 bases, with 17 bases left in between. Germline CDR1 and CDR2: SEHNR and FQNEAQ (reference sequence). This chain's CDR3 is CASSLRSGQLDTQYF. The CDR3 DNA reads TGTGCCAGCAGCCTCCGAAGCGGGCAGTTAGATACGCAGTATTTT.

V gene TRBV6-1 combines with J gene TRBJ2-1; TRBD2 matches at 11 bases. V was clipped by 4 bases and J by 0 bases; unmatched bases: 11. In germline, CDR1 is MNHNS, CDR2 SASEGT. The CDR3 sequence is 19 residues long. The CDR3 DNA sequence: TGTGCCAGCAGTGTTGTGGGACTAGCGGTCGTTAGCTCCTACAATGAGCAGTTCTTC. It codes for CASSVVGLAVVSSYNEQFF.

This clone came up once. The J gene is TRBJ2-2, the V gene TRBV6-1; TRBD1 aligns across 8 bases. Germline lookup yields CDR1 MNHNS and CDR2 SASEGT. The length of the CDR3 is 14 residues. V shed 6 bases, J shed 4 bases, and the junction held 4 bases outside the gene matches. The CDR3 spells CASRNRGATGELFF. CDR3 DNA sequence: TGTGCCAGCAGAAACAGGGGGGCCACCGGGGAGCTGTTTTTT.

The chain is built from TRBV27 and TRBJ1-2, with 8 bases lining up with TRBD1. The CDR3 is made up of 14 amino acids. V lost 3 bases, J lost 8 bases, and 8 bases stayed unmatched. The germline V gene encodes CDR1 MNHEY and CDR2 SMNVEV (reference sequence). The CDR3, as DNA: TGTGCCAGCAGTTTTAGTCAGGGGGCTCGGGGCTACACCTTC. Amino acid sequence: CASSFSQGARGYTF.

The J gene is TRBJ2-2, the V gene TRBV25-1; TRBD1 is a possible D gene (5 bases). This CDR3 is built from 15 residues. The germline V gene has CDR1 MGHDK and CDR2 SYGVNS. Trimming pared 3 bases from V and 0 bases from J, leaving 8 bases between. CDR3 residues: CASSDTGANTGELFF. The CDR3 DNA reads as TGTGCCAGCAGTGATACAGGCGCGAACACCGGGGAGCTGTTTTTT.

The chain carries TRBV28 and TRBJ1-2, with 7 nucleotides matching TRBD1. Germline V CDR1 and CDR2: MDHEN, SYDVKM. The J segment lost 8 bases and the V segment lost 4 bases, leaving 7 bases of the junction unmatched. CDR3 length: 13 amino acids. The CDR3 DNA reads as TGTGCCAGCAGTTCAACAGGGGATTTCGGCTACACCTTC. Its protein is CASSSTGDFGYTF.

V is TRBV6-6 and J is TRBJ1-1; D might be TRBD1 (6 bases). The length of the CDR3 is 12 residues. V was pared by 6 bases and J by 6 bases, with 11 bases between. Germline V lookup: CDR1 MNHNY, CDR2 SVGAGI (reference sequence). This CDR3 is CASRTGFPEAFF. The CDR3 nucleotides read TGTGCCAGCAGAACAGGGTTTCCTGAAGCTTTCTTT.

V is TRBV19 and J is TRBJ2-7; perhaps TRBD1 as D (6 bases). Germline V gene data show CDR1 as LNHDA and CDR2 as SQIVND (reference sequence). V lost 3 bases and J lost 7, with 10 bases in between. The length of the CDR3 is 12 residues. CDR3 sequence: CASSIIQGEQYF. The CDR3 DNA reads as TGTGCCAGTAGTATTATTCAGGGGGAGCAGTACTTC.

The chain couples TRBV15 to TRBJ2-1, with 11 nucleotides matching TRBD1. This CDR3 contains 16 residues. Per germline, CDR1 LNHNV and CDR2 YYDKDF (reference sequence). V dropped 4 bases and J dropped 7; count of bases not matched to a gene: 9. CDR3 in amino acids: CATSTRTGGLNNEQFF. The CDR3 bases are TGTGCCACCAGCACACGGACAGGGGGCTTAAATAATGAGCAGTTCTTC.

This chain joins TRBV10-3 and TRBJ2-2; 7 bases line up with TRBD2. The V gene's germline CDR1 is ENHRY and CDR2 SYGVKD. The CDR3 is 16 residues long. Trimming at V came to 3 bases and at J to 6 bases, leaving 10 bases not matched to a gene. The CDR3, as DNA: TGTGCCATCAGTGAAAAGGCACTAGCGCCGTCCGGGGAGCTGTTTTTT. It encodes CAISEKALAPSGELFF.

In its sample, this clone was seen once. Here the CDR3 DNA reads TGCGCCAGCAGCTTACGGGGGGCTGAAAACACCATATATTTT. This codes for CASSLRGAENTIYF. The chain is built from TRBV5-1 and TRBJ1-3, with D perhaps TRBD1 (6 bases). The length of the CDR3 is 14 residues. V was cut by 2 bases and J by 6 bases, with 12 bases left in between. From germline, CDR1 is SGHRS and CDR2 YFSETQ.